One sample yielded the 20 T cell receptor beta chains listed below, sequenced in a study of shared clonotypes between healthy human individuals. Here immunoSEQ multiplex PCR was the method, and the copy in TCRdb shows in-frame clones only, minus some. This repertoire shows under 600,000 clones, approximately 95% found once; its top ten account for about 0.067%. Sequenced: naive CD4+ T cells sorted from blood. Subset reported: CD45RA+ positively selected. Source of these receptors: a woman aged 30 to 39 in good health.

The rearrangement links TRBV6-5 to TRBJ2-7; TRBD1 matches at 8 bases. The V gene's germline CDR1 is MNHEY and CDR2 SVGAGI. The CDR3 runs 15 residues. Germline trimming cut 5 bases from V and 4 bases from J; bases unmatched to any gene: 10. The CDR3 is CASSKPGQVKYEQYF. CDR3 DNA: TGTGCCAGCAGTAAACCGGGACAGGTTAAATACGAGCAGTACTTC.

The V gene is TRBV9, the J gene TRBJ2-3; D is undetermined. The CDR3 is made up of 14 amino acids. Trimming pared 4 bases from V and 1 base from J, leaving 10 bases between. In germline, CDR1 is SGDLS, CDR2 YYNGEE. The CDR3 DNA follows: TGTGCCAGCAGCTACAAGCAAGGCACAGATACGCAGTATTTT. Protein product: CASSYKQGTDTQYF.

This clone was picked up one time. V usage is TRBV11-2 and J usage is TRBJ2-5; D is undetermined. The germline V gene encodes CDR1 SGHAT and CDR2 FQNNGV. The CDR3 contains 14 residues. Trimming shortened V by 4 bases and J by 4 bases, and 13 bases separated the two germline ends. CDR3 loop: CASSSLKTPETQYF. The CDR3 bases are TGTGCCAGCAGCTCCCTAAAGACTCCAGAGACCCAGTACTTC.

The V gene is TRBV2, the J gene TRBJ2-7; 11 bases are shared with TRBD1. The CDR3 has 17 residues. From germline, CDR1 is SNHLY and CDR2 FYNNEI. V was clipped by 6 bases and J by 3 bases; unmatched bases: 13. The CDR3 sequence: CASSPGGGQGDNYEQYF. CDR3 nucleotides: TGTGCCAGCAGCCCTGGTGGGGGACAGGGGGATAACTACGAGCAGTACTTC.

The J gene is TRBJ2-5, the V gene TRBV6-1; 8 bases line up with TRBD1. V shed 6 bases, J shed 5 bases, and the junction held 5 bases outside the gene matches. The germline gives CDR1 MNHNS, CDR2 SASEGT. The CDR3 spans 13 residues. CDR3 protein: CASRDGQGETQYF. CDR3 in DNA: TGTGCCAGCAGGGACGGACAGGGTGAGACCCAGTACTTC.

This rearrangement joins TRBV5-1 to TRBJ1-1, with 9 bases identical to TRBD1. V lost 4 bases and J lost 3; bases outside the gene matches: 7. Germline loops: CDR1 SGHRS, CDR2 YFSETQ. The CDR3 length is 15 residues. The CDR3 here is CASSTGQGPYTEAFF. The CDR3, as DNA: TGCGCCAGCAGCACCGGACAGGGGCCCTACACTGAAGCTTTCTTT.

In its sample, this clone was seen once. This chain connects TRBV25-1 to TRBJ2-7, with a weak D call TRBD1 (5 bases). The CDR3 is made up of 14 amino acids. The V gene lost 4 bases and the J gene lost 6 bases, with 16 bases spanning the gap. Germline CDR1 MGHDK, CDR2 SYGVNS. The CDR3 region is CASSGTGFRAEQYF. In nucleotides, the CDR3 is TGTGCCAGCAGTGGAACAGGTTTCCGGGCCGAGCAGTACTTC.

In its sample, this clone was seen a few times. This chain joins TRBV2 and TRBJ1-1; possible D gene TRBD1, 6 bases. From germline, CDR1 is SNHLY and CDR2 FYNNEI. The CDR3 covers 13 residues. V lost 5 bases and J lost 6, with 13 bases in between. The CDR3 loop reads CASSTGPNPEAFF. CDR3 coding DNA: TGTGCCAGCAGTACAGGGCCTAACCCTGAAGCTTTCTTT.

The V gene is TRBV18, the J gene TRBJ2-7, with D unresolved. Germline lookup yields CDR1 KGHSH and CDR2 LQKENI. CDR3 length: 11 residues. Trimming removed 5 bases at V and 4 bases at J, with 6 bases between. CDR3 in amino acids: CASSVGYEQYF. The CDR3 DNA follows: TGTGCCAGCTCAGTTGGGTACGAGCAGTACTTC.

V is TRBV27 and J is TRBJ2-7; TRBD1 agrees at 8 bases. This CDR3 contains 17 residues. Germline CDR1 and CDR2: MNHEY and SMNVEV (reference sequence). With V trimmed by 0 bases and J by 2 bases, 9 bases remained unmatched. This CDR3 is CASSLSFQGARPYEQYF. The CDR3 nucleotides read TGTGCCAGCAGTTTATCGTTCCAGGGGGCGCGTCCCTACGAGCAGTACTTC.

V gene TRBV28 combines with J gene TRBJ2-3; D remains unclear. Per the germline V gene, CDR1 is MDHEN and CDR2 is SYDVKM. The CDR3 has 16 residues. With 4 bases removed from V and 0 bases from J, the gap between germline ends came to 14 bases. As DNA, the CDR3 is TGTGCCAGCAGTTCCCCTCGGAAGCGAAGCACAGATACGCAGTATTTT. Residues: CASSSPRKRSTDTQYF.

V gene TRBV4-2 combines with J gene TRBJ2-7, with 9 bases lining up with TRBD2. In germline, CDR1 is LGHNA, CDR2 YNFKEQ. V was clipped by 2 bases and J by 1 base; unmatched bases: 6. This CDR3 spans 16 amino acids. The CDR3 sequence is CASSQISGRGSYEQYF. The CDR3 coding sequence is TGTGCCAGCAGCCAAATTAGCGGGAGAGGGTCCTACGAGCAGTACTTC.

This sequence joins TRBV20-1 and TRBJ2-7; no definite D call. Trimming took 8 bases from V and 5 from J, leaving 13 bases between them. Germline V lookup: CDR1 DFQATT, CDR2 SNEGSKA (reference sequence). The CDR3 totals 11 residues. CDR3 in DNA: TGCAGTTCAGACGTAGCCCACGAGCAGTACTTC. This translates into CSSDVAHEQYF.

The V and J genes are TRBV28 and TRBJ2-3; D may be TRBD2 (6 bases). The germline CDR1 and CDR2 sequences are MDHEN and SYDVKM. CDR3 length: 16 amino acids. Trimming took off 3 bases at V and 4 bases at J, with 17 bases between the two ends. In DNA, the CDR3 is TGTGCCAGCAGTTTTGTGGTAGCGGCCTTGGCAGATACGCAGTATTTT. Protein sequence: CASSFVVAALADTQYF. The variable domain in full, with the rest retrieved from reference TRBV28 and TRBJ2-3, is DVKVTQSSRYLVKRTGEKVFLECVQDMDHENMFWYRQDPGLGLRLIYFSYDVKMKEKGDIPEGYSVSREKKERFSLILESASTNQTSMYLCASSFVVAALADTQYFGPGTRLTVL.

The chain uses TRBV5-1 and TRBJ1-4; 7 bases are shared with TRBD1. V dropped 4 bases and J dropped 4; count of bases not matched to a gene: 7. CDR1 and CDR2 (germline): SGHRS, YFSETQ. The CDR3 has 15 residues. The CDR3 region has the DNA TGCGCCAGCAGCACCGACAGGGAAAGTAATGAAAAACTGTTTTTT. Amino acid sequence: CASSTDRESNEKLFF.

This chain uses TRBV19 with TRBJ2-7; TRBD1 aligns across 7 bases. Germline assignment: CDR1 LNHDA and CDR2 SQIVND (reference sequence). V lost 5 bases, J lost 0 bases, and 7 bases stayed unmatched. This CDR3 region has 15 residues. The CDR3: CASSEGTVLSYEQYF. Written as DNA, the CDR3 is TGTGCCAGTAGTGAGGGGACAGTACTCTCCTACGAGCAGTACTTC.

The V call is TRBV10-3, the J call TRBJ2-1; TRBD2 agrees at 9 bases. Looked up from germline, CDR1 is ENHRY and CDR2 is SYGVKD. V dropped 6 bases and J dropped 2; count of bases not matched to a gene: 5. The CDR3 runs to 15 residues. The CDR3 reads CAISDRLAAYNEQFF. The DNA for the CDR3 is TGTGCCATCAGCGATAGACTAGCGGCCTACAATGAGCAGTTCTTC.

This chain joins TRBV4-2 and TRBJ2-7, with D unclear. The CDR3 contains 13 residues. V was clipped by 3 bases and J by 2 bases, with 8 bases between them. Germline CDR1 is LGHNA and CDR2 is YNFKEQ. This CDR3 is CASSHDKAYEQYF. The CDR3 region has the DNA TGTGCCAGCAGCCATGACAAAGCCTACGAGCAGTACTTC.

The chain has TRBV18 and TRBJ2-7; D uncertain. Germline V gene lookup returns CDR1 KGHSH and CDR2 LQKENI. Trimming pared 5 bases from V and 1 base from J, leaving 9 bases between. The CDR3 contains 13 residues. The CDR3 spells CASSFSGSYEQYF. CDR3 coding DNA: TGTGCCAGCTCATTCTCTGGATCCTACGAGCAGTACTTC.

The V and J genes are TRBV19 and TRBJ1-2; 7 nucleotides align to TRBD1. With 5 bases clipped from V and 6 bases from J, the junction kept 6 bases outside the gene matches. From germline, CDR1 is LNHDA and CDR2 SQIVND (reference sequence). The CDR3 spans 13 residues. CDR3 DNA: TGTGCCAGTAGTCTGACAGGGAGGAATGGCTACACCTTC. This gives the protein CASSLTGRNGYTF.